The entry below gives a single T cell receptor beta chain sequence along with its context. Its antigen is not known. This entry comes from a study of T cell responses to AZD1222 COVID-19 vaccine. Study-wide points: Spike-wide vaccine-associated CD4 TCRs dominated at 160-218 and 743-854. Seropositive at baseline were only 5 or 6 AZD1222 recipients. Donors in the cohort were predominantly white British and more often female, and clonal diversity was possibly underestimated. Variant regions that are unmutated are reportedly the target of nearly half of spike-specific TCRs.

TCRdb's copy holds only in-frame clones and misses some; the assay was immunoSEQ multiplex PCR. The sample lists about 120,000 clones; roughly 85% were seen once. The V gene's germline CDR1 is SGHTA and CDR2 FQGNSA. V lost 4 bases, J lost 1 base, and 10 bases lay in between. The CDR3 extends over 15 amino acids. The clonotype comes from an adult in good health. The gene calls are TRBV7-2 and TRBJ2-2; D might be TRBD1 (5 bases). The source material was peripheral blood, sampled on day 0 of MenACWY control vaccination. CDR3 sequence (DNA): TGTGCCAGCAGCTATGACAGCCTGAACACCGGGGAGCTGTTTTTT. The encoded protein is CASSYDSLNTGELFF.